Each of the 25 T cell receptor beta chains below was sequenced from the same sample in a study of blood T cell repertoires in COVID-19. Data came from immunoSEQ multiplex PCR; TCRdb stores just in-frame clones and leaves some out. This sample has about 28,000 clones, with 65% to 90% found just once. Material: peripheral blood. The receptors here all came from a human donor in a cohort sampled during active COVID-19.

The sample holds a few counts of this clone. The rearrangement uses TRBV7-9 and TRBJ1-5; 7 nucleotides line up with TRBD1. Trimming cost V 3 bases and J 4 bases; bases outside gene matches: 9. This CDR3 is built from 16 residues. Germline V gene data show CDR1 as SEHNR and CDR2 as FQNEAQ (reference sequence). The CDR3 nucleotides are TGTGCCAGCAGCTTCGGGGACAGTCGGCTGAATCAGCCCCAGCATTTT. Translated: CASSFGDSRLNQPQHF.

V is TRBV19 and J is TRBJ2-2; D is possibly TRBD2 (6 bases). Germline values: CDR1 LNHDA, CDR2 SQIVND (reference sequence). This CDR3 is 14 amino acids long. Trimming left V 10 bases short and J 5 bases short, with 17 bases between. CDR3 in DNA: TGTGCCACCGGGACTTACGGAAATACCGGGGAGCTGTTTTTT. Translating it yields CATGTYGNTGELFF.

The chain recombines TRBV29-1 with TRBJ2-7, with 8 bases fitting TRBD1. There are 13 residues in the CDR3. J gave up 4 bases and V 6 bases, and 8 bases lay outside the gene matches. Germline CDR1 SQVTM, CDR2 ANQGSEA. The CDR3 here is CSVDTGGRYEQYF. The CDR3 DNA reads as TGCAGCGTAGATACAGGGGGAAGGTACGAGCAGTACTTC.

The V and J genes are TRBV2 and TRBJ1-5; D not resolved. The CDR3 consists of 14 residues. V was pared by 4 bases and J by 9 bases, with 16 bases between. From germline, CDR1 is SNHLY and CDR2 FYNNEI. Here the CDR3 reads CASSVRQAITPQHF. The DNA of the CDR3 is TGTGCCAGCAGTGTTAGGCAGGCAATCACGCCCCAGCATTTT.

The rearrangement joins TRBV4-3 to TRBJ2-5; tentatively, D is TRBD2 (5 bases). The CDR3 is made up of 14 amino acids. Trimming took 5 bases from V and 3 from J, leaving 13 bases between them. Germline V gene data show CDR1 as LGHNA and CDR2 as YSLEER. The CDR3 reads CASSMGAREETQYF. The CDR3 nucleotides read TGCGCCAGCAGCATGGGAGCGAGGGAAGAGACCCAGTACTTC.

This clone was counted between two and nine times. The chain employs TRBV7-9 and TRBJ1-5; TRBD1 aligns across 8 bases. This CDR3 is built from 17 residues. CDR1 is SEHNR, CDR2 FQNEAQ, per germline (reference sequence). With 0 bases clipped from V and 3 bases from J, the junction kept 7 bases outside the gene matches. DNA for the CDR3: TGTGCCAGCAGCTTAGCCCACGACAGGGGCGACAATCAGCCCCAGCATTTT. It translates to CASSLAHDRGDNQPQHF.

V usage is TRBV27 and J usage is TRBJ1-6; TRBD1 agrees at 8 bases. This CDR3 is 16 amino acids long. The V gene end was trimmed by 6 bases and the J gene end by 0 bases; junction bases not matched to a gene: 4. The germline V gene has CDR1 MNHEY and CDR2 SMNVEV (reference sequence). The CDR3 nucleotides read TGTGCCAGCAGGAAGGACAGGGACTCCTATAATTCACCCCTCCACTTT. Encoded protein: CASRKDRDSYNSPLHF.

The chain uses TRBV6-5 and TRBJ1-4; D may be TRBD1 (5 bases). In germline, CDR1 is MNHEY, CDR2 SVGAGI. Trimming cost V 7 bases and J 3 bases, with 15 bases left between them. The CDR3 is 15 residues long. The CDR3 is CASTRPGGANEKLFF. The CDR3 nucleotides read TGTGCCAGCACCAGACCGGGGGGAGCTAATGAAAAACTGTTTTTT.

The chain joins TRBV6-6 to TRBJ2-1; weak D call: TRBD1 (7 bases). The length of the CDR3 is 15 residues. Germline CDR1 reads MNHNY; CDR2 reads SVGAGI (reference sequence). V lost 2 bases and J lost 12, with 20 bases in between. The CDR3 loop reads CASSYAGQKSMLQFF. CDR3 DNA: TGTGCCAGCAGTTACGCGGGACAGAAGTCCATGTTGCAGTTCTTC.

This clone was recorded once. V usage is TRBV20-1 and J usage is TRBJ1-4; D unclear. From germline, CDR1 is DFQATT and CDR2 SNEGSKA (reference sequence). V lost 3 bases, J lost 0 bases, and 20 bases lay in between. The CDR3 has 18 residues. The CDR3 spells CSASRVAGSGATNEKLFF. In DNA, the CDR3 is TGCAGTGCTAGTCGAGTCGCGGGTTCAGGTGCAACTAATGAAAAACTGTTTTTT.

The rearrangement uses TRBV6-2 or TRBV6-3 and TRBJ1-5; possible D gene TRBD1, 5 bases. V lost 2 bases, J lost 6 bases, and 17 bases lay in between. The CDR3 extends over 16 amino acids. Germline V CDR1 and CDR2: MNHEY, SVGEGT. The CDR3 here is CASSYRGLGVGQPQHF. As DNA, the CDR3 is TGTGCCAGCAGTTACAGGGGCTTAGGGGTCGGTCAGCCCCAGCATTTT.

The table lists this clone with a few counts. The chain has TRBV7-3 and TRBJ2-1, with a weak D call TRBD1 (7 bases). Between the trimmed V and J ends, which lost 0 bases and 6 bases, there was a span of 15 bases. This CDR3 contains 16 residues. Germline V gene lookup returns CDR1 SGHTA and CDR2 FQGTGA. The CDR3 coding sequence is TGTGCCAGCAGCTTAACGGGGACAGAGCGGGCCAATGAGCAGTTCTTC. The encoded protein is CASSLTGTERANEQFF.

The CDR3: CASSSSGNEQFF. CDR3 nucleotide sequence: TGTGCCAGCAGCTCGTCGGGGAATGAGCAGTTCTTC. The rearrangement links TRBV7-2 to TRBJ2-1; a weak D match, TRBD2 (5 bases). This CDR3 has 12 residues. The germline V gene encodes CDR1 SGHTA and CDR2 FQGNSA. The V and J ends lost 4 bases and 7 bases respectively, with 8 bases between them. Complete variable domain (other parts from reference TRBV7-2 and TRBJ2-1): GAGVSQSPSNKVTEKGKDVELRCDPISGHTALYWYRQSLGQGLEFLIYFQGNSAPDKSGLPSDRFSAERTGGSVSTLTIQRTQQEDSAVYLCASSSSGNEQFFGPGTRLTVL.

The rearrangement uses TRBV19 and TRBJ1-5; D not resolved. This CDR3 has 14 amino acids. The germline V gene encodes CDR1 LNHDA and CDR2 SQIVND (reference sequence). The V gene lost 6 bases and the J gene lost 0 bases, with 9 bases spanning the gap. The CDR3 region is CASRGSNSNQPQHF. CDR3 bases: TGTGCCAGTAGGGGCTCGAATAGCAATCAGCCCCAGCATTTT.

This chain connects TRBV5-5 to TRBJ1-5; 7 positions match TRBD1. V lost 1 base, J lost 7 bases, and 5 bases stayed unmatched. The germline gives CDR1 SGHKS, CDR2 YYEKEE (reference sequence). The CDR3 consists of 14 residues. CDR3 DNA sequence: TGTGCCAGCAGCTTGCGACAGGGATTACAGCCCCAGCATTTT. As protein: CASSLRQGLQPQHF.

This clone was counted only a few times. The CDR3 protein is CSASSPTADGELFF. CDR3 bases: TGCAGTGCTAGTTCCCCCACAGCGGACGGGGAGCTGTTTTTT. The rearrangement uses TRBV20-1 and TRBJ2-2; possibly TRBD2 for D (5 bases). Trimming removed 3 bases from V and 7 bases from J, with 15 bases in between. CDR1 is DFQATT and CDR2 is SNEGSKA in the germline V gene (reference sequence). CDR3 length: 14 residues.

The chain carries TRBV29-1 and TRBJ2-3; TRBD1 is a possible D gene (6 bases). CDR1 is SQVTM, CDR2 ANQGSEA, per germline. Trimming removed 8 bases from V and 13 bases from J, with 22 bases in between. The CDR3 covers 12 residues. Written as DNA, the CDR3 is TGCAGCTTCTATATACAGGACAGCACGAAGTATTTT. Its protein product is CSFYIQDSTKYF.

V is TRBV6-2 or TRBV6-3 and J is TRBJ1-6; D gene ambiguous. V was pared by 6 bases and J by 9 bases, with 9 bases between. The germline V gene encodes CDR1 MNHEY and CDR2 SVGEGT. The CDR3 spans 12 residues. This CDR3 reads CASSLPVSPLHF. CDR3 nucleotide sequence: TGTGCCAGCAGCCTCCCAGTTTCACCCCTCCACTTT.

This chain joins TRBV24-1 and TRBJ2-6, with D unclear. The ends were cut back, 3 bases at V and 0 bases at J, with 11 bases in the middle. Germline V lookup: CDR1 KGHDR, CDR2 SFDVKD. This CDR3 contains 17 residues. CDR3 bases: TGTGCCACCAGTGATCCCCGGAGTTCCTCTGGGGCCAACGTCCTGACTTTC. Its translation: CATSDPRSSSGANVLTF.

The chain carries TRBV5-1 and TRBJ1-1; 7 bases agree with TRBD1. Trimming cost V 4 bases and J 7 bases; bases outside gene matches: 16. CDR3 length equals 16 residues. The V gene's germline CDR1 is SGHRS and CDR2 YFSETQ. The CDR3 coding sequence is TGCGCCAGCAGCATGTATCCTGACAGGGCTCGGGATGAAGCTTTCTTT. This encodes CASSMYPDRARDEAFF. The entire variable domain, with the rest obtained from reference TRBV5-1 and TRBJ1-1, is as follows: KAGVTQTPRYLIKTRGQQVTLSCSPISGHRSVSWYQQTPGQGLQFLFEYFSETQRNKGNFPGRFSGRQFSNSRSEMNVSTLELGDSALYLCASSMYPDRARDEAFFGQGTRLTVV.

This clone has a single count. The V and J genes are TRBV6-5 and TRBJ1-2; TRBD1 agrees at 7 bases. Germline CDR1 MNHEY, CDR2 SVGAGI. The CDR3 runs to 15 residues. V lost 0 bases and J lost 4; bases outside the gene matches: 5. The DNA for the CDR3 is TGTGCCAGCAGTTACTCACAGGGGAACGCCTATGGCTACACCTTC. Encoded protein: CASSYSQGNAYGYTF.

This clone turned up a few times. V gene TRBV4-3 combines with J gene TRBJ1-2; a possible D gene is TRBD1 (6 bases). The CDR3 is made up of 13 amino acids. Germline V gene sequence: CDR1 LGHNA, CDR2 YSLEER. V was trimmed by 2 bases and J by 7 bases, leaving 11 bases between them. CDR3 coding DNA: TGCGCCAGCAGCCAAACGGACAGAGGTGGCTACACCTTC. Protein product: CASSQTDRGGYTF.

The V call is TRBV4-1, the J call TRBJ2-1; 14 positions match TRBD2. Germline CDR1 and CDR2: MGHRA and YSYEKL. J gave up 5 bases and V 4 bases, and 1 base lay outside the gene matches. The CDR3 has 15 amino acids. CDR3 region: CASSRTSGGNNEQFF. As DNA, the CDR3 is TGCGCCAGCAGCCGGACTAGCGGGGGGAACAATGAGCAGTTCTTC.

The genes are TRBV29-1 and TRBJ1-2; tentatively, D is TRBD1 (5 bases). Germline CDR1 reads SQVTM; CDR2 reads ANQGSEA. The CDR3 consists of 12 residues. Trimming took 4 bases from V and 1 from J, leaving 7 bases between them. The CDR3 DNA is TGCAGCGTTGTGGACAATAACTATGGCTACACCTTC. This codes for CSVVDNNYGYTF. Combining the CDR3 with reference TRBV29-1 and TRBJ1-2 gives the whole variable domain SAVISQKPSRDICQRGTSLTIQCQVDSQVTMMFWYRQQPGQSLTLIATANQGSEATYESGFVIDKFPISRPNLTFSTLTVSNMSPEDSSIYLCSVVDNNYGYTFGSGTRLTVV.

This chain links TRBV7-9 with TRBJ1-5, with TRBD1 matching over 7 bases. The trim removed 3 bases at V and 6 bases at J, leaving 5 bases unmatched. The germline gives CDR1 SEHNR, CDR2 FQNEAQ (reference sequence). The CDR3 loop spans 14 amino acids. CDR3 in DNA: TGTGCCAGCAGCTTTTCGACAGGGAGTCAGCCCCAGCATTTT. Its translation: CASSFSTGSQPQHF.